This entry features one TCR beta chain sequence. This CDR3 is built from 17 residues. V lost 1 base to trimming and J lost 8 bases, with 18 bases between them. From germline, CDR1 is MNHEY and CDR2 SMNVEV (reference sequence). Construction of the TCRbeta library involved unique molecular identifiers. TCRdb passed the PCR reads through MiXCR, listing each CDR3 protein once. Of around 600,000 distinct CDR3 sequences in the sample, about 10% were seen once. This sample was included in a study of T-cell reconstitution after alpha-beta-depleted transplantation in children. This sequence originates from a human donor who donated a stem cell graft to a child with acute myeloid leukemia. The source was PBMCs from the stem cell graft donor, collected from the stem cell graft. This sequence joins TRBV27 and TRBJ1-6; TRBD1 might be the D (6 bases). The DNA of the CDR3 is TGTGCCAGCAGTTTATTTGTGAGAGGGGGAAAGGATTCACCCCTCCACTTT. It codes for CASSLFVRGGKDSPLHF.